The next 10 T cell receptor beta chains were all read from a single sample in a study of blood T cell repertoires in COVID-19. Here immunoSEQ multiplex PCR was the method, and the copy in TCRdb shows in-frame clones only, minus some. The table has tens of thousands of clones, 65% to 90% seen once. Sequencing input: peripheral blood. The receptors were gathered from a man in his sixties with acute or convalescent COVID-19.

This clone showed up just once. The chain uses TRBV18 and TRBJ1-5, with 9 bases aligning to TRBD1. From germline, CDR1 is KGHSH and CDR2 LQKENI. This CDR3 comprises 15 residues. V lost 4 bases to trimming and J lost 4 bases; unmatched junction nucleotides: 5. CDR3 sequence reads: CASSLTGTGNQPQHF. DNA for the CDR3: TGTGCCAGCTCACTGACCGGGACAGGGAATCAGCCCCAGCATTTT.

The rearrangement joins TRBV15 to TRBJ1-4, with D possibly being TRBD1 (5 bases). Germline V gives CDR1 LNHNV, CDR2 YYDKDF (reference sequence). V shed 0 bases and J shed 8 bases, with 16 bases lying between them. CDR3 length equals 16 residues. In DNA, the CDR3 is TGTGCCACCAGCAGAGATCGTACGGGGGACGGAGAAAAACTGTTTTTT. It codes for CATSRDRTGDGEKLFF. Full variable domain (remainder filled in from reference TRBV15 and TRBJ1-4): DAMVIQNPRYQVTQFGKPVTLSCSQTLNHNVMYWYQQKSSQAPKLLFHYYDKDFNNEADTPDNFQSRRPNTSFCFLDIRSPGLGDTAMYLCATSRDRTGDGEKLFFGSGTQLSVL.

The V gene is TRBV6-1, the J gene TRBJ1-4, with TRBD1 matching over 9 bases. CDR1 is MNHNS, CDR2 SASEGT, per germline. CDR3 length: 15 residues. With V trimmed by 3 bases and J by 8 bases, 7 bases remained unmatched. CDR3 loop: CASSDNRGLREKLFF. The DNA for the CDR3 is TGTGCCAGCAGTGACAACAGGGGGCTGAGGGAAAAACTGTTTTTT.

The sample holds one count of this clone. This rearrangement joins TRBV5-4 to TRBJ2-3; 9 positions match TRBD2. CDR1 is SGHNT and CDR2 is YYREEE in the germline V gene (reference sequence). Trimming took 1 base from V and 1 from J; bases not matched to a gene: 4. The CDR3 extends over 16 amino acids. The CDR3: CASSLTSGSGTDTQYF. The CDR3 region has the DNA TGTGCCAGCAGCTTGACTAGCGGGTCAGGCACAGATACGCAGTATTTT.

V is TRBV12-3 or TRBV12-4 and J is TRBJ2-7; D is unclear. Trimming pared 3 bases from V and 5 bases from J, leaving 8 bases between. This CDR3 is built from 12 residues. CDR3 DNA: TGTGCCAGCAGTTTCATGGGCGACGAGCAGTACGTC. This codes for CASSFMGDEQYV.

CDR3 nucleotide sequence: TGTGCCAGCAGCCATTTATGGGACAGGACTTCTGAAGCTTTCTTT. This sequence encodes CASSHLWDRTSEAFF. The chain joins TRBV3-1 (or the pseudogene TRBV3-2) to TRBJ1-1, with 8 bases identical to TRBD1. This CDR3 contains 15 residues. J lost 6 bases, V lost 3 bases, and 9 bases had no gene match. Germline values: CDR1 LGHDT, CDR2 YNNKEL (reference sequence).

This clone was detected once. The genes are TRBV7-2 and TRBJ2-6; 11 bases fit TRBD2. The CDR3 is 17 residues long. J was trimmed by 3 bases and V by 3 bases; bases with no gene match: 4. Germline loops: CDR1 SGHTA, CDR2 FQGNSA. The chain's CDR3 is CASSFSGGASGANVLTF. The CDR3 DNA reads as TGTGCCAGCAGCTTTAGCGGGGGGGCAAGTGGGGCCAACGTCCTGACTTTC.

The chain links TRBV7-6 to TRBJ1-2; 9 bases line up with TRBD1. The V gene end was trimmed by 5 bases and the J gene end by 5 bases; junction bases not matched to a gene: 18. Germline lookup yields CDR1 SGHVS and CDR2 FNYEAQ. This CDR3 spans 18 amino acids. The CDR3 nucleotides are TGTGCCAGCAGCCTAGGACCGGGACAGGGAATCTGGCCTTATGGCTACACCTTC. Residues: CASSLGPGQGIWPYGYTF.

The gene calls are TRBV10-3 and TRBJ1-1; D not certain. V lost 6 bases and J lost 0, with 17 bases in between. CDR3 length equals 16 residues. From germline, CDR1 is ENHRY and CDR2 SYGVKD. CDR3 in amino acids: CAIRTGSTNMNTEAFF. The CDR3 DNA follows: TGTGCCATCAGAACGGGGAGTACAAACATGAACACTGAAGCTTTCTTT.

CDR3 sequence reads: CASRLTGGNTIYF. The DNA of the CDR3 is TGTGCCAGCAGGTTGACAGGTGGAAACACCATATATTTT. The rearrangement uses TRBV12-3 or TRBV12-4 and TRBJ1-3; perhaps TRBD1 as D (6 bases). This CDR3 is built from 13 residues. Trimming took off 6 bases at V and 3 bases at J, with 9 bases between the two ends.